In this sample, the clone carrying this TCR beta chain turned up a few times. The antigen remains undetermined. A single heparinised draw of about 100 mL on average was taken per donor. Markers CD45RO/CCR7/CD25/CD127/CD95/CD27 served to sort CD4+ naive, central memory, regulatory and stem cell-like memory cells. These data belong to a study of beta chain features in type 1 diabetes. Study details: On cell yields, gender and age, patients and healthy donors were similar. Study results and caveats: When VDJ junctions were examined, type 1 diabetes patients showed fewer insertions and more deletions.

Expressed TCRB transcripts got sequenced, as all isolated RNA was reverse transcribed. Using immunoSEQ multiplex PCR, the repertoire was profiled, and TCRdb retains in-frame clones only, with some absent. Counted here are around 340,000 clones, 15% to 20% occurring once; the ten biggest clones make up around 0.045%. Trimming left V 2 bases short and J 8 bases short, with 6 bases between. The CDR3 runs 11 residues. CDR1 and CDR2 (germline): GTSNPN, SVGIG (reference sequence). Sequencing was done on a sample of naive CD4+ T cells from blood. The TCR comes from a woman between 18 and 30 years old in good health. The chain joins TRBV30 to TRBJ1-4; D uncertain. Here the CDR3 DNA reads TGTGCCTGGAGTAGTCAGGAAAAACTGTTTTTT. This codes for CAWSSQEKLFF. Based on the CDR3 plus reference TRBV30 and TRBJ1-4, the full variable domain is SQTIHQWPATLVQPVGSPLSLECTVEGTSNPNLYWYRQAAGRGLQLLFYSVGIGQISSEVPQNLSASRPQDRQFILSSKKLLLSDSGFYLCAWSSQEKLFFGSGTQLSVL.